This T cell receptor beta chain was recovered during a study of blood T cells in healthy people across ages. For the second PCR, which ran for roughly 7 to 11 cycles, a sample-barcoded 5' primer and a J-beta primer mix were used. One entry per CDR3 protein results from TCRdb running MiXCR on the 5' RACE reads. The sample lists 550,000 to 800,000 distinct CDR3 sequences, 20% to 25% occurring once. Whole-study results and caveats: There were more naive CD4+ cells and higher diversity in long-lived donors than in aged donors. Diversity figures derived from one million T cells were judged to underestimate the true value.

V shed 1 base, J shed 6 bases, and the junction held 11 bases outside the gene matches. The CDR3 spans 17 residues. From germline, CDR1 is SGHAT and CDR2 FQNNGV. This clonotype was seen a handful of times. Its antigen is not known. This TCR came from a man between 65 and 85 years old in good health. Sequencing was done on a sample of blood. V and J are TRBV11-2 and TRBJ2-7; TRBD2 aligns across 11 bases. The CDR3 DNA is TGTGCCAGCAGCTTAGTTCCTGGTAGCGGGAGGGCCGTCGAGCAGTACTTC. Amino acids: CASSLVPGSGRAVEQYF.